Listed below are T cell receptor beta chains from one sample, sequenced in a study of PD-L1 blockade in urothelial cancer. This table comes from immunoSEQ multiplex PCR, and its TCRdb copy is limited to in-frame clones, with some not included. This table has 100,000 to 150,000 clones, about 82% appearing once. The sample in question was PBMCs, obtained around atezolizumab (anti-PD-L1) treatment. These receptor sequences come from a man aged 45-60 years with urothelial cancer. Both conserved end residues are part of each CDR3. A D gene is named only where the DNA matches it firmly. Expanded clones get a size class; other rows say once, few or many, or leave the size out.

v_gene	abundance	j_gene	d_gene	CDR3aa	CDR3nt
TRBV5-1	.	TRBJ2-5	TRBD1	CASSLEGAGETQYF	TGCGCCAGCAGCTTGGAGGGGGCGGGCGAGACCCAGTACTTC
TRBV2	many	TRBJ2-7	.	CASSERQKLEQYF	TGTGCCAGCAGTGAACGCCAAAAACTAGAGCAGTACTTC
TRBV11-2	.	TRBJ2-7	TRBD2	CASSLDPGTSGRGNYEQYF	TGTGCCAGCAGCTTAGATCCCGGGACTAGCGGGAGAGGAAACTACGAGCAGTACTTC
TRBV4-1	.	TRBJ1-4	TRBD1	CASSQFDRGFEKLFF	TGCGCCAGCAGCCAGTTCGACAGGGGGTTTGAAAAACTGTTTTTT
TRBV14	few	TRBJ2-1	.	CASSPRPQGGNEQFF	TGTGCCAGCAGCCCTAGGCCCCAAGGGGGAAATGAGCAGTTCTTC
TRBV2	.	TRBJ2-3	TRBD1	CASSTGTANTDTQYF	TGTGCCAGCAGTACCGGGACAGCTAACACAGATACGCAGTATTTT
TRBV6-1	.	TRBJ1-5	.	CASSATGNQPQHF	TGTGCCAGCAGTGCAACTGGCAATCAGCCCCAGCATTTT
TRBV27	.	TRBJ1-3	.	CASSPRKSSGNTIYF	TGTGCCAGCAGTCCGCGAAAAAGCTCTGGAAACACCATATATTTT
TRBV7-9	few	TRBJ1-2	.	CASSFPGTVMGGYTF	TGTGCCAGCAGCTTTCCCGGGACTGTAATGGGTGGCTACACCTTC
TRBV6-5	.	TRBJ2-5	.	CASRSSAGGRETQYF	TGTGCCAGCAGATCTAGCGCAGGGGGTCGGGAGACCCAGTACTTC
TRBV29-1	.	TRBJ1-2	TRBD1	CSGLGTVDGYTF	TGCAGCGGCTTAGGGACAGTTGACGGCTACACCTTC
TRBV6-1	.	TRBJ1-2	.	CASSSTGLNYGYTF	TGTGCCAGCAGTTCAACAGGGCTTAACTATGGCTACACCTTC
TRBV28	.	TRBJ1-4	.	CASRLQGGYEKLFF	TGTGCCAGCAGATTACAGGGAGGGTACGAAAAACTGTTTTTT
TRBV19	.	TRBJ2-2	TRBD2	CASSILNLAGVGTGELFF	TGTGCCAGTAGTATTTTAAATCTAGCGGGAGTAGGGACCGGGGAGCTGTTTTTT
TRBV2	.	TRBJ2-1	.	CASQILRGGNEQFF	TGTGCCAGCCAAATCCTAAGGGGGGGGAATGAGCAGTTCTTC
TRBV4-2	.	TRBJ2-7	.	CASSQSFSYEQYF	TGTGCCAGCAGCCAGTCCTTCTCCTACGAGCAGTACTTC
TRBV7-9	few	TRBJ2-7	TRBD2	CASSFSGHSSYEQYF	TGTGCCAGCAGCTTTAGCGGGCACAGCTCCTACGAGCAGTACTTC
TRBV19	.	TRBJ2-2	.	CASSLGWGPDTGELFF	TGTGCCAGTAGCCTAGGGTGGGGGCCGGACACCGGGGAGCTGTTTTTT
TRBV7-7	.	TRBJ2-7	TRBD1	CASSLERQGPPLPYEQYF	TGTGCTAGCAGCCTAGAGAGACAGGGCCCACCACTACCTTACGAGCAGTACTTC
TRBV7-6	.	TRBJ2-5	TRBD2	CASSLEELAGGETQYF	TGTGCCAGCAGCTTAGAAGAATTAGCGGGAGGGGAGACCCAGTACTTC
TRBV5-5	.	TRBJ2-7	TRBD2	CASSLARGYEQYF	TGTGCCAGCAGCTTGGCGCGGGGGTACGAGCAGTACTTC
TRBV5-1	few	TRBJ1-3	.	CASSLGDSGNTIYF	TGCGCCAGCAGCTTGGGAGATTCTGGAAACACCATATATTTT
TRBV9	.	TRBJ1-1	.	CASSGGGGAGNTEAFF	TGTGCCAGCAGCGGGGGGGGCGGAGCGGGGAACACTGAAGCTTTCTTT
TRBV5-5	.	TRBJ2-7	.	CASRLDSYEQYF	TGTGCCAGCAGACTGGACAGCTACGAGCAGTACTTC
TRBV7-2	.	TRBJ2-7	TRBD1	CASSSAVGTGAWEQYF	TGTGCCAGCAGCAGCGCAGTGGGGACAGGGGCGTGGGAGCAGTACTTC
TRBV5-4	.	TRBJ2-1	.	CASRSSVNKDNEQFF	TGTGCCAGCAGGTCTAGCGTAAATAAAGACAATGAGCAGTTCTTC
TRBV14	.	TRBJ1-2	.	CASSPRQALPGGYTF	TGTGCCAGCAGCCCGCGACAGGCCCTCCCTGGAGGCTACACCTTC
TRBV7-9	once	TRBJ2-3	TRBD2	CASSLPSGSSDTQYF	TGTGCCAGCAGCTTACCTAGCGGGAGCTCAGATACGCAGTATTTT
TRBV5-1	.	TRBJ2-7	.	CASSLVVDSAYEQYF	TGCGCCAGCAGCTTGGTTGTGGACTCTGCCTACGAGCAGTACTTC
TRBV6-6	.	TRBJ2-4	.	CASSYKTPGEYF	TGTGCCAGCAGTTATAAAACTCCGGGAGAGTACTTC
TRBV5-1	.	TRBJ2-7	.	CASSLGGDSYEQYF	TGCGCCAGCAGCTTGGGGGGGGATTCCTACGAGCAGTACTTC
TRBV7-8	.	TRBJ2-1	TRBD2	CASKTSGRPLLDNEQFF	TGTGCCAGTAAGACTAGCGGGAGGCCACTTCTTGACAATGAGCAGTTCTTC
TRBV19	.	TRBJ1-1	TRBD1	CASSMVYLGRGDTEAFF	TGTGCCAGTAGTATGGTTTACCTGGGCAGGGGGGACACTGAAGCTTTCTTT
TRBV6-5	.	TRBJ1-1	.	CATTGELNTEAFF	TGTGCCACCACGGGAGAGCTGAACACTGAAGCTTTCTTT
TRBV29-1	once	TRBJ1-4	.	CSVDDGGNEKLFF	TGCAGCGTTGACGACGGCGGGAATGAAAAACTGTTTTTT
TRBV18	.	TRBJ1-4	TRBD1	CASSPAFNRGGEKLFF	TGTGCCAGCTCACCCGCATTCAACAGGGGAGGTGAAAAACTGTTTTTT
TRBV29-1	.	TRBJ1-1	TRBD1	CSGHDRDTEAFF	TGCAGCGGGCATGACAGGGACACTGAAGCTTTCTTT
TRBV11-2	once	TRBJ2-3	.	CASSFSNPRLDTQYF	TGTGCCAGCAGCTTTAGCAACCCCCGGCTGGATACGCAGTATTTT
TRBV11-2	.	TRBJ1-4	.	CASSLGTGYYEKLFF	TGTGCCAGCAGCTTAGGCACGGGGTATTATGAAAAACTGTTTTTT
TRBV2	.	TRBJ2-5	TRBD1	CASRKGQGGGETQYF	TGTGCCAGCAGAAAGGGACAGGGAGGGGGAGAGACCCAGTACTTC
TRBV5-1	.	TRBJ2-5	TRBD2	CASSGQREGQETQYF	TGCGCCAGCAGCGGGCAGCGGGAGGGCCAAGAGACCCAGTACTTC
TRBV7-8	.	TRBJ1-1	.	CASSSIMNTEAFF	TGTGCCAGCAGCTCTATTATGAACACTGAAGCTTTCTTT
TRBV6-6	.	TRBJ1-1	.	CASTVRTQGVRTEAFF	TGTGCCAGCACCGTGCGGACACAGGGCGTTCGAACTGAAGCTTTCTTT
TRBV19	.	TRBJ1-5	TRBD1	CASRPHTGGSQPQHF	TGTGCCAGTAGGCCCCACACAGGGGGAAGTCAGCCCCAGCATTTT
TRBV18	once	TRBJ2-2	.	CASSPPTGRHTGELFF	TGTGCCAGCTCACCGCCGACAGGGAGGCACACCGGGGAGCTGTTTTTT